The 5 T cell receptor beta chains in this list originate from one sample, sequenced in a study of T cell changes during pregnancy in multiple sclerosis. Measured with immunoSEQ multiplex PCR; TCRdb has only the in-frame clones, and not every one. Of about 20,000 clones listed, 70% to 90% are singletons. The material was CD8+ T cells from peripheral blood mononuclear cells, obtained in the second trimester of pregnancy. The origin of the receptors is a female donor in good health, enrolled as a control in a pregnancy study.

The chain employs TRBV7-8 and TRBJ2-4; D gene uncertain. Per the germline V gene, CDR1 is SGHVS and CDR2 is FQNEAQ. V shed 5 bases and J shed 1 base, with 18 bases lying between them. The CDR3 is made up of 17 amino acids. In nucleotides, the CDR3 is TGTGCCAGCAGCCCCGATCGTGTGGCATCGGCCAAAAACATTCAGTACTTC. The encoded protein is CASSPDRVASAKNIQYF.

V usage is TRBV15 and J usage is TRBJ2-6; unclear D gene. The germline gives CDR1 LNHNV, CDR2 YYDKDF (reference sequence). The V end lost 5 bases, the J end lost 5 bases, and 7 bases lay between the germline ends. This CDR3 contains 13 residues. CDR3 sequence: CATSLSRANVLTF. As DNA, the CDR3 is TGTGCCACCAGCCTGTCTAGGGCCAACGTCCTGACTTTC.

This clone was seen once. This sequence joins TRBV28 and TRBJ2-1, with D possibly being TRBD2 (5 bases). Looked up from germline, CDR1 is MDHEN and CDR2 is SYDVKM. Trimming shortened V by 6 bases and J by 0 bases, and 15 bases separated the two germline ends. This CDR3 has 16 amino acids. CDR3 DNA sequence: TGTGCCAGCAGCCTCGGACTCTTAAGCTCCTACAATGAGCAGTTCTTC. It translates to CASSLGLLSSYNEQFF. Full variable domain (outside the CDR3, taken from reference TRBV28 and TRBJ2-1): DVKVTQSSRYLVKRTGEKVFLECVQDMDHENMFWYRQDPGLGLRLIYFSYDVKMKEKGDIPEGYSVSREKKERFSLILESASTNQTSMYLCASSLGLLSSYNEQFFGPGTRLTVL.

The DNA for the CDR3 is TGCGCCAGCACAGGACAGGGTAGTTGCAATCAGCCCCAGCATTTT. Protein product: CASTGQGSCNQPQHF. The chain uses TRBV10-1 and TRBJ1-5, with 8 bases aligning to TRBD1. In germline, CDR1 is WNHNN, CDR2 SYGVQD (reference sequence). The CDR3 has 15 residues. V lost 7 bases and J lost 2; bases outside the gene matches: 7.

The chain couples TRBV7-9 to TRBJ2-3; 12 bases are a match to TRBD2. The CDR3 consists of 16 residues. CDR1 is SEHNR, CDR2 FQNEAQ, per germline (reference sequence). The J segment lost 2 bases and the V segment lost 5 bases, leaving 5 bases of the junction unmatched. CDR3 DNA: TGTGCCAGCAGCCGCGGACTAGCGGGGATCACAGATACGCAGTATTTT. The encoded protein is CASSRGLAGITDTQYF.